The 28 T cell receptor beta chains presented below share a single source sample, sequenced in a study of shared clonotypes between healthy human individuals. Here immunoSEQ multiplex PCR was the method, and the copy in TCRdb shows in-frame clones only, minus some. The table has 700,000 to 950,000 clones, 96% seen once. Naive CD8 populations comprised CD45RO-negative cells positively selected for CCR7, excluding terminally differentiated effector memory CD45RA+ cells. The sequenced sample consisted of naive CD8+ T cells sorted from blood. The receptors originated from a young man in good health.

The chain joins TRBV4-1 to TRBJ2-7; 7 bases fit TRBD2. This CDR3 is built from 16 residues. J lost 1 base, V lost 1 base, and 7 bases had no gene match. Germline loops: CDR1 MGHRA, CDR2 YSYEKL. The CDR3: CASSQVTWEGSYEQYF. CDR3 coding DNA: TGCGCCAGCAGCCAAGTTACGTGGGAGGGATCCTACGAGCAGTACTTC.

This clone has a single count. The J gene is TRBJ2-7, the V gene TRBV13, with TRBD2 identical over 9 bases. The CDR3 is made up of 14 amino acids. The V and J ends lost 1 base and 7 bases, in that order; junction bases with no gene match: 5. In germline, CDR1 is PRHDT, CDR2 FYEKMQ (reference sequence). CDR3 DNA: TGTGCCAGCAGCTTAGAAGCGGGAGGTTATGAGCAGTACTTC. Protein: CASSLEAGGYEQYF.

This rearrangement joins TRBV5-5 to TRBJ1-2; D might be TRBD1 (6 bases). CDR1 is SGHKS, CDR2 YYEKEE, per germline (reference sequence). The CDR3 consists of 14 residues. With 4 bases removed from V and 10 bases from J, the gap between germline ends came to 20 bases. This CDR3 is CASSPGAAVYFYTF. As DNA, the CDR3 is TGTGCCAGCAGCCCGGGGGCGGCAGTCTATTTCTACACCTTC.

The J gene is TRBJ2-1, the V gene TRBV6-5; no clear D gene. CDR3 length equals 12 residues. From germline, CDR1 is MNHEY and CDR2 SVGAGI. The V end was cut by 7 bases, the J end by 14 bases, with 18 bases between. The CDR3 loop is CASTARARDEFF. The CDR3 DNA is TGTGCCAGCACCGCTCGGGCCCGAGACGAGTTCTTC.

CDR3 sequence reads: CASNPPLGGNEQYF. CDR3 nucleotide sequence: TGTGCCAGCAACCCACCGCTCGGGGGGAACGAGCAGTACTTC. The V and J genes are TRBV28 and TRBJ2-7, with 7 bases lining up with TRBD2. The CDR3 sequence is 14 residues long. J lost 5 bases, V lost 7 bases, and 11 bases had no gene match. The germline V gene encodes CDR1 MDHEN and CDR2 SYDVKM.

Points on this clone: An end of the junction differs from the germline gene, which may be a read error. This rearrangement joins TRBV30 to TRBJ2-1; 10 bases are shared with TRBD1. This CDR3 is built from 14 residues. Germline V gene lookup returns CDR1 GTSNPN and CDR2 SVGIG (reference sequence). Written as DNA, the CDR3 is TGTGCCTGGAGTGCCGGGACAGGGGCGAATGGGCAGTTCTTC. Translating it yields CAWSAGTGANGQFF.

Here the CDR3 DNA reads TGTGCCAGCAAGGCCACCGGGACAGGGAACACTGAAGCTTTCTTT. Translated: CASKATGTGNTEAFF. This chain links TRBV2 with TRBJ1-1, with 8 bases matching TRBD1. The CDR3 extends over 15 amino acids. The germline gives CDR1 SNHLY, CDR2 FYNNEI. V trimming: 7 bases; J trimming: 1 base; junction bases outside the gene matches: 8. The whole variable domain, filled in from reference TRBV2 and TRBJ1-1, reads EPEVTQTPSHQVTQMGQEVILRCVPISNHLYFYWYRQILGQKVEFLVSFYNNEISEKSEIFDDQFSVERPDGSNFTLKIRSTKLEDSAMYFCASKATGTGNTEAFFGQGTRLTVV.

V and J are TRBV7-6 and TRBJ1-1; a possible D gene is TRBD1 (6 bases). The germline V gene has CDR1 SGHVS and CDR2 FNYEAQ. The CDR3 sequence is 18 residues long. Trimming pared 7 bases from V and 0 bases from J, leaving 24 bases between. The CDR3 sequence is CASKPAGGRFSMNTEAFF. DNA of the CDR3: TGTGCCAGCAAACCAGCCGGGGGGCGCTTCTCGATGAACACTGAAGCTTTCTTT.

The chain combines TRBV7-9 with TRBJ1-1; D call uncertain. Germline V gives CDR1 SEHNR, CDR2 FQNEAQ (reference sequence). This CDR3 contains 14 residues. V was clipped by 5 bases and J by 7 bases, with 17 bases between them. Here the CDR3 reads CASSRSPSYLEAFF. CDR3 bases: TGTGCCAGCAGCCGGTCCCCCTCCTACCTTGAAGCTTTCTTT.

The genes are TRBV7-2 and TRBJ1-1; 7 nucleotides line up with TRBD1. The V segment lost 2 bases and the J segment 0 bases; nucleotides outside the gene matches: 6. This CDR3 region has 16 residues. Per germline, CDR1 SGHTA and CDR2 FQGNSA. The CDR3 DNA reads TGTGCCAGCAGCTTACGGACAGGAGTCATGAACACTGAAGCTTTCTTT. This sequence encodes CASSLRTGVMNTEAFF. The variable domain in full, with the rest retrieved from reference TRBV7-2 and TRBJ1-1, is GAGVSQSPSNKVTEKGKDVELRCDPISGHTALYWYRQSLGQGLEFLIYFQGNSAPDKSGLPSDRFSAERTGGSVSTLTIQRTQQEDSAVYLCASSLRTGVMNTEAFFGQGTRLTVV.

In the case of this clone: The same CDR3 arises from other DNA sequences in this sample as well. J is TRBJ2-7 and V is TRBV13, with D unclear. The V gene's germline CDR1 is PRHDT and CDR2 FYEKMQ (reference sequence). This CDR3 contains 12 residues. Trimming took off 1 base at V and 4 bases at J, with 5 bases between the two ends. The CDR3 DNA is TGTGCCAGCAGCTTAGTATCGTACGAGCAGTACTTC. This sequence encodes CASSLVSYEQYF.

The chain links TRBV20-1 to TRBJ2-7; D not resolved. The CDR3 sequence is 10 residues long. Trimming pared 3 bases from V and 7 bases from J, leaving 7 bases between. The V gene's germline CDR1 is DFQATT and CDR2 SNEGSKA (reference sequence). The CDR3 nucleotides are TGCAGTGCTAGTATCAGGGAGCAGTACTTC. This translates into CSASIREQYF.

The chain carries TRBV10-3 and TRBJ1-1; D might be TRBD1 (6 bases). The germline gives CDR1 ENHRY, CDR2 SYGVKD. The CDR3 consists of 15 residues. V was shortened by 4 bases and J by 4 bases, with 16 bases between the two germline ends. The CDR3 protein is CAISGQPSRGTEAFF. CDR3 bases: TGTGCCATCAGTGGGCAGCCATCCAGGGGCACTGAAGCTTTCTTT.

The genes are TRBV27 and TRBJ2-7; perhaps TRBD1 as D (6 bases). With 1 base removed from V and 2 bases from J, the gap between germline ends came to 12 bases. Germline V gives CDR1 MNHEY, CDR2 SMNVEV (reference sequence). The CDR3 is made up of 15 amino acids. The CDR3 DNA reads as TGTGCCAGCAGTTTATGGGTCTCAGGGGCCTACGAGCAGTACTTC. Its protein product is CASSLWVSGAYEQYF.

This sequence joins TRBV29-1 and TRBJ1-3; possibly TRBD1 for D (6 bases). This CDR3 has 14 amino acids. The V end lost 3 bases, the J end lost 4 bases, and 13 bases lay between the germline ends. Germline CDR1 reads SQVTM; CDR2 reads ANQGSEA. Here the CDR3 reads CSVELGGRGNTIYF. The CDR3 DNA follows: TGCAGCGTTGAGCTTGGGGGGCGGGGAAACACCATATATTTT.

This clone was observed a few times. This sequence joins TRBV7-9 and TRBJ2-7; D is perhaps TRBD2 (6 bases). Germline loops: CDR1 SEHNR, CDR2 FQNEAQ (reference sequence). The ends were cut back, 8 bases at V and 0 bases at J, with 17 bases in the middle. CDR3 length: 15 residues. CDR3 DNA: TGTGCCAGCGGCAGGGTTGACGGGAGCTCCTACGAGCAGTACTTC. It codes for CASGRVDGSSYEQYF.

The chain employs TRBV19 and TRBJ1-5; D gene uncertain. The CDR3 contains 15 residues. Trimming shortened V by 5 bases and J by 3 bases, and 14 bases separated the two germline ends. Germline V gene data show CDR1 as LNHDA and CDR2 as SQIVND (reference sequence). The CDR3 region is CASSASQAVNQPQHF. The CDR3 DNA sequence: TGTGCCAGTAGTGCTAGCCAAGCAGTCAATCAGCCCCAGCATTTT.

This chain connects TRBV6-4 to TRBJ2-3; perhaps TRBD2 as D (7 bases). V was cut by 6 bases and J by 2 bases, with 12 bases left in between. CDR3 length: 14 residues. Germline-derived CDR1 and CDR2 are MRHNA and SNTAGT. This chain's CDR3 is CASRGAGDTDTQYF. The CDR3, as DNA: TGTGCCAGCAGGGGGGCGGGAGACACAGATACGCAGTATTTT.

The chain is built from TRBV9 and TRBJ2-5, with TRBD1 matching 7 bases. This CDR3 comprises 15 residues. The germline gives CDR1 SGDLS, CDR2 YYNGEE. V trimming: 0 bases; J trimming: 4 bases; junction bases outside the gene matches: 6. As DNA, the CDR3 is TGTGCCAGCAGCGTAGAGGGCAGGGGGTCAGAGACCCAGTACTTC. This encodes CASSVEGRGSETQYF.

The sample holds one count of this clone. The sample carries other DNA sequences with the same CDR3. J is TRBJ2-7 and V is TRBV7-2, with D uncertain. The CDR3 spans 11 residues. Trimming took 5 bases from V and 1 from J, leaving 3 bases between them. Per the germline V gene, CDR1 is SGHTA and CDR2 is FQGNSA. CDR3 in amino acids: CASSGSYEQYF. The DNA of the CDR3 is TGTGCCAGCAGCGGTTCCTACGAGCAGTACTTC.

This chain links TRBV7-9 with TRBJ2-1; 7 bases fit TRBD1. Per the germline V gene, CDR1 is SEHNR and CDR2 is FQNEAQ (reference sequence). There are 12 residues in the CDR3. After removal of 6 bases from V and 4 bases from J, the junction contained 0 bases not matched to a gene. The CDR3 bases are TGTGCCAGCAGGGACAGGTACAATGAGCAGTTCTTC. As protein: CASRDRYNEQFF.

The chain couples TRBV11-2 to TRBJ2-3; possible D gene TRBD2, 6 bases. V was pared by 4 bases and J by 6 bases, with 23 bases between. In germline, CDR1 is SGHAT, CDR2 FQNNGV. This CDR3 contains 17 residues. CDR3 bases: TGTGCCAGCAGCTCACTGGGACGGGGAGGCCCGCCGGATACGCAGTATTTT. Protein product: CASSSLGRGGPPDTQYF.

The DNA of the CDR3 is TGTGCCACCAGCACTCGAGCCGGGACAGGGTACGAGCAGTACTTC. It translates to CATSTRAGTGYEQYF. V is TRBV15 and J is TRBJ2-7; 9 bases agree with TRBD1. CDR1 LNHNV and CDR2 YYDKDF come from the germline V gene (reference sequence). The CDR3 runs 15 residues. V shed 4 bases and J 4 bases; nucleotides not matched to a gene: 8.

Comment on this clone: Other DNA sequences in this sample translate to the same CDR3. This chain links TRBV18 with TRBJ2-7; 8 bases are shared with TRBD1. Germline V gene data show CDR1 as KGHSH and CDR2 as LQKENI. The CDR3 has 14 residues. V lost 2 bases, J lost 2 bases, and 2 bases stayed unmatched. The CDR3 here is CASSPGQGTYEQYF. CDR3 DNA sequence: TGTGCCAGCTCACCAGGACAGGGAACCTACGAGCAGTACTTC.

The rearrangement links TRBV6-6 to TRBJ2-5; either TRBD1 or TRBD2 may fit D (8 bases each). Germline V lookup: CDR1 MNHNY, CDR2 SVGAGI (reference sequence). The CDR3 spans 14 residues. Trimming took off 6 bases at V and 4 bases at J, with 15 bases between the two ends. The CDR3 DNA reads TGTGCCAGCAGCCCGGGGGGGACAGGAGAGACCCAGTACTTC. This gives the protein CASSPGGTGETQYF.

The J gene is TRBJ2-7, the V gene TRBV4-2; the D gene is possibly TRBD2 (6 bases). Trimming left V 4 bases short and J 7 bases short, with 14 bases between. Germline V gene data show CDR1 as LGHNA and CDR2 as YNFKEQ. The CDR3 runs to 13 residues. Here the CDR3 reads CASSLTGGREQYF. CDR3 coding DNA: TGTGCCAGCAGCCTTACCGGGGGTCGGGAGCAGTACTTC.

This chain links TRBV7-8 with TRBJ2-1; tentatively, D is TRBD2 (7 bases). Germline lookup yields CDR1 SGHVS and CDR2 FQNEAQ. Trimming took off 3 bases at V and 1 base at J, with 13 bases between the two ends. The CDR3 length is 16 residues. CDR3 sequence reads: CASSFTAGQSYNEQFF. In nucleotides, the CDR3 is TGTGCCAGCAGCTTCACAGCGGGACAATCCTACAATGAGCAGTTCTTC.

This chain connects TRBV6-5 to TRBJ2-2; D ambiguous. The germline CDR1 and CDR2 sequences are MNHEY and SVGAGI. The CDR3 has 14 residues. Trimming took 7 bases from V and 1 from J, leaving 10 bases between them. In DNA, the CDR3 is TGTGCCAGCACTGCTACGGGGAACACCGGGGAGCTGTTTTTT. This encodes CASTATGNTGELFF.